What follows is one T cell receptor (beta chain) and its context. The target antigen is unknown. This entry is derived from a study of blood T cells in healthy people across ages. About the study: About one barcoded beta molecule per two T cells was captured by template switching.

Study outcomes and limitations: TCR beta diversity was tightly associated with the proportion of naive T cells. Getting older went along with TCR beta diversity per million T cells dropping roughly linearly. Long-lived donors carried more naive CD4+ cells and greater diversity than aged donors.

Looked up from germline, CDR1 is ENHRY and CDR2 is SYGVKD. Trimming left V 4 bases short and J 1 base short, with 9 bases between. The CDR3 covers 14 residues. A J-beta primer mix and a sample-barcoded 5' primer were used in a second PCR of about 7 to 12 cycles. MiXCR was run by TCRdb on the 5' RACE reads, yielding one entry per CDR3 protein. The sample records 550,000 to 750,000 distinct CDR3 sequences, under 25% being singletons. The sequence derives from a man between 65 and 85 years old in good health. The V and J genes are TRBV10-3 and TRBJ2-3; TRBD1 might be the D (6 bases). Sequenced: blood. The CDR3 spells CAISADSRTDTQYF. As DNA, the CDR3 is TGTGCCATCAGTGCGGACAGCCGCACAGATACGCAGTATTTT.